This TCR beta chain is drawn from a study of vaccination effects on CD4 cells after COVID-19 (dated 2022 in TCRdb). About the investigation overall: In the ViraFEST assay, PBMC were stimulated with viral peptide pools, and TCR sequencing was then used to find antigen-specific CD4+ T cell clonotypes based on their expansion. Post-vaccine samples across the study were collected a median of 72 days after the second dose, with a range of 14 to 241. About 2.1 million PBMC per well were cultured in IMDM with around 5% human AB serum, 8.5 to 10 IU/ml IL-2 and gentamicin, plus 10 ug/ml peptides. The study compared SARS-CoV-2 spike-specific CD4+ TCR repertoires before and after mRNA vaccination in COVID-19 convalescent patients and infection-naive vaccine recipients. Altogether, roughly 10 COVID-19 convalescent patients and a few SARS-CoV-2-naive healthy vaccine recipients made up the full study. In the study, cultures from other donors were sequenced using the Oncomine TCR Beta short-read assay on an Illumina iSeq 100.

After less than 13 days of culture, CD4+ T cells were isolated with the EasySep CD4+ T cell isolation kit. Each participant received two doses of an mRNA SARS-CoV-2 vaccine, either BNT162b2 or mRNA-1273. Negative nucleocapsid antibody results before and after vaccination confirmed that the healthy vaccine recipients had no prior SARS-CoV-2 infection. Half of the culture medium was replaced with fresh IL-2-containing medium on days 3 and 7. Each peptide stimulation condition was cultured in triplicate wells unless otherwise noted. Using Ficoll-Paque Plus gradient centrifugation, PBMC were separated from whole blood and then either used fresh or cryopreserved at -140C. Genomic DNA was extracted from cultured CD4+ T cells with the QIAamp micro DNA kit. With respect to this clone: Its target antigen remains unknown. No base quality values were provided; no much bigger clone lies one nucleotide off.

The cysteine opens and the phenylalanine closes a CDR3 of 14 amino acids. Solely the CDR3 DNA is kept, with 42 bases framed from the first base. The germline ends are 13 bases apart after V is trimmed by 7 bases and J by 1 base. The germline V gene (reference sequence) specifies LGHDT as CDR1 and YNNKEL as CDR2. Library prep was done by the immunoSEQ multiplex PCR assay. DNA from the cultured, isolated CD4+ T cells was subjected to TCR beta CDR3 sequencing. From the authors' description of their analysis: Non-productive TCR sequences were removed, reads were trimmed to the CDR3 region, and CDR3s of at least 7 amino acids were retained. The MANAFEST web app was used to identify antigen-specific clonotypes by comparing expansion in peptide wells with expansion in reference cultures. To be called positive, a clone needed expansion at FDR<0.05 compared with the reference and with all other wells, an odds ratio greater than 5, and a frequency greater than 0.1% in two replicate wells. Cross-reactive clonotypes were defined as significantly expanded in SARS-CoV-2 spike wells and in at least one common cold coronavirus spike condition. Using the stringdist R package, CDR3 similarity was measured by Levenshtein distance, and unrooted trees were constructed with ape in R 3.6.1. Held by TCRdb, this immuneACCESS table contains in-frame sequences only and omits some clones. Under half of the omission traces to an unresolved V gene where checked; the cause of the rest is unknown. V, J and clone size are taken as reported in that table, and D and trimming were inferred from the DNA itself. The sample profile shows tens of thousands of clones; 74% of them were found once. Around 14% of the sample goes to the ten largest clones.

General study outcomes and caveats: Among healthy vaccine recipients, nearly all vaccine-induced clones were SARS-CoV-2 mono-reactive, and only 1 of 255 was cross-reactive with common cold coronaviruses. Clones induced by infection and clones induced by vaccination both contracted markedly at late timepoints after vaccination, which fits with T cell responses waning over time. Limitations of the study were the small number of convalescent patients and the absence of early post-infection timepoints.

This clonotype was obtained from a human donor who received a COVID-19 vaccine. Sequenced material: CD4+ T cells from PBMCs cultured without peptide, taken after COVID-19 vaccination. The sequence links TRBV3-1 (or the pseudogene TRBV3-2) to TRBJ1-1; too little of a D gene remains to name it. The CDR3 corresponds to CASTNNVGNTEAFF. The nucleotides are TGTGCCAGCACCAACAACGTGGGGAACACTGAAGCTTTCTTT.